The entry below gives a single TCR beta chain sequence along with its context. The sample comes from a study of T cell responses to AZD1222 COVID-19 vaccine. This CDR3 is built from 14 residues. CDR1 and CDR2 (germline): SGHNT, YYREEE (reference sequence). Trimming stripped 0 bases from V and 0 bases from J, with 4 bases between. This table comes from immunoSEQ multiplex PCR, and its TCRdb copy is limited to in-frame clones, with some not included. The repertoire holds roughly 100,000 clones, with 90% as singletons. This clonotype originated in an adult who received the AZD1222 COVID-19 vaccine. The rearrangement uses TRBV5-4 and TRBJ1-3; D uncertain. Material: peripheral blood, obtained 28 days after the second AZD1222 dose. The DNA of the CDR3 is TGTGCCAGCAGCTTGGGGGGCTCTGGAAACACCATATATTTT. Translation gives CASSLGGSGNTIYF.